This TCR beta chain was captured in a study of T cell repertoires in cytomegalovirus infection. Study-level information: As its CMV epitopes, the study selected recently identified HLA-C-restricted and well-studied HLA-B-restricted targets. Indicated by public TCR beta signatures were CMV infection and matching HLA type. Study conclusions and caveats: Using cumulative public TCR beta family frequency, the authors identified those who carried CMV together with the relevant HLA. It was HLA-C-restricted CMV-specific TCR beta clonotypes that dominated the response ex vivo.

As regards this clonotype: Its antigen is as yet unknown.

Germline V gives CDR1 SQVTM, CDR2 ANQGSEA. V lost 4 bases to trimming and J lost 3 bases, with 9 bases between them. This CDR3 comprises 13 residues. Using its own MiXCR run on the reads, TCRdb lists one record per CDR3 protein. The sample holds roughly 990,000 distinct CDR3 sequences, approximately 31% seen once. V is TRBV29-1 and J is TRBJ2-2, with a weak D call TRBD1 (6 bases). Sequencing used cultured CD8+ T cells from PBMCs, obtained from culture after CMV antigen stimulation. This receptor was identified in a human donor in good health (CMV status not recorded). Some clones in this sample may be carry-over from other donors' samples. CDR3 loop: CSVGGPDTGELFF. As DNA, the CDR3 is TGCAGCGTTGGGGGGCCGGACACCGGGGAGCTGTTTTTT.